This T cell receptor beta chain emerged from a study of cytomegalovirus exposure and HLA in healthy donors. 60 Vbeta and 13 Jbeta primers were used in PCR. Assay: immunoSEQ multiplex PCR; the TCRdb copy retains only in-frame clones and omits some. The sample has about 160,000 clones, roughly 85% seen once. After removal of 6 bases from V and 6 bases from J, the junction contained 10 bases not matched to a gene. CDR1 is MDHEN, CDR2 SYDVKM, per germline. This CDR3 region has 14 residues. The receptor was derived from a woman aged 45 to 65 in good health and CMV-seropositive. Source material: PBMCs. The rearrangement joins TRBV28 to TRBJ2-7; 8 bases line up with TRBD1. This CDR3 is CASRTGQGFGEQYF. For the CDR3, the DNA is TGTGCCAGCAGGACAGGACAGGGTTTTGGCGAGCAGTACTTC.